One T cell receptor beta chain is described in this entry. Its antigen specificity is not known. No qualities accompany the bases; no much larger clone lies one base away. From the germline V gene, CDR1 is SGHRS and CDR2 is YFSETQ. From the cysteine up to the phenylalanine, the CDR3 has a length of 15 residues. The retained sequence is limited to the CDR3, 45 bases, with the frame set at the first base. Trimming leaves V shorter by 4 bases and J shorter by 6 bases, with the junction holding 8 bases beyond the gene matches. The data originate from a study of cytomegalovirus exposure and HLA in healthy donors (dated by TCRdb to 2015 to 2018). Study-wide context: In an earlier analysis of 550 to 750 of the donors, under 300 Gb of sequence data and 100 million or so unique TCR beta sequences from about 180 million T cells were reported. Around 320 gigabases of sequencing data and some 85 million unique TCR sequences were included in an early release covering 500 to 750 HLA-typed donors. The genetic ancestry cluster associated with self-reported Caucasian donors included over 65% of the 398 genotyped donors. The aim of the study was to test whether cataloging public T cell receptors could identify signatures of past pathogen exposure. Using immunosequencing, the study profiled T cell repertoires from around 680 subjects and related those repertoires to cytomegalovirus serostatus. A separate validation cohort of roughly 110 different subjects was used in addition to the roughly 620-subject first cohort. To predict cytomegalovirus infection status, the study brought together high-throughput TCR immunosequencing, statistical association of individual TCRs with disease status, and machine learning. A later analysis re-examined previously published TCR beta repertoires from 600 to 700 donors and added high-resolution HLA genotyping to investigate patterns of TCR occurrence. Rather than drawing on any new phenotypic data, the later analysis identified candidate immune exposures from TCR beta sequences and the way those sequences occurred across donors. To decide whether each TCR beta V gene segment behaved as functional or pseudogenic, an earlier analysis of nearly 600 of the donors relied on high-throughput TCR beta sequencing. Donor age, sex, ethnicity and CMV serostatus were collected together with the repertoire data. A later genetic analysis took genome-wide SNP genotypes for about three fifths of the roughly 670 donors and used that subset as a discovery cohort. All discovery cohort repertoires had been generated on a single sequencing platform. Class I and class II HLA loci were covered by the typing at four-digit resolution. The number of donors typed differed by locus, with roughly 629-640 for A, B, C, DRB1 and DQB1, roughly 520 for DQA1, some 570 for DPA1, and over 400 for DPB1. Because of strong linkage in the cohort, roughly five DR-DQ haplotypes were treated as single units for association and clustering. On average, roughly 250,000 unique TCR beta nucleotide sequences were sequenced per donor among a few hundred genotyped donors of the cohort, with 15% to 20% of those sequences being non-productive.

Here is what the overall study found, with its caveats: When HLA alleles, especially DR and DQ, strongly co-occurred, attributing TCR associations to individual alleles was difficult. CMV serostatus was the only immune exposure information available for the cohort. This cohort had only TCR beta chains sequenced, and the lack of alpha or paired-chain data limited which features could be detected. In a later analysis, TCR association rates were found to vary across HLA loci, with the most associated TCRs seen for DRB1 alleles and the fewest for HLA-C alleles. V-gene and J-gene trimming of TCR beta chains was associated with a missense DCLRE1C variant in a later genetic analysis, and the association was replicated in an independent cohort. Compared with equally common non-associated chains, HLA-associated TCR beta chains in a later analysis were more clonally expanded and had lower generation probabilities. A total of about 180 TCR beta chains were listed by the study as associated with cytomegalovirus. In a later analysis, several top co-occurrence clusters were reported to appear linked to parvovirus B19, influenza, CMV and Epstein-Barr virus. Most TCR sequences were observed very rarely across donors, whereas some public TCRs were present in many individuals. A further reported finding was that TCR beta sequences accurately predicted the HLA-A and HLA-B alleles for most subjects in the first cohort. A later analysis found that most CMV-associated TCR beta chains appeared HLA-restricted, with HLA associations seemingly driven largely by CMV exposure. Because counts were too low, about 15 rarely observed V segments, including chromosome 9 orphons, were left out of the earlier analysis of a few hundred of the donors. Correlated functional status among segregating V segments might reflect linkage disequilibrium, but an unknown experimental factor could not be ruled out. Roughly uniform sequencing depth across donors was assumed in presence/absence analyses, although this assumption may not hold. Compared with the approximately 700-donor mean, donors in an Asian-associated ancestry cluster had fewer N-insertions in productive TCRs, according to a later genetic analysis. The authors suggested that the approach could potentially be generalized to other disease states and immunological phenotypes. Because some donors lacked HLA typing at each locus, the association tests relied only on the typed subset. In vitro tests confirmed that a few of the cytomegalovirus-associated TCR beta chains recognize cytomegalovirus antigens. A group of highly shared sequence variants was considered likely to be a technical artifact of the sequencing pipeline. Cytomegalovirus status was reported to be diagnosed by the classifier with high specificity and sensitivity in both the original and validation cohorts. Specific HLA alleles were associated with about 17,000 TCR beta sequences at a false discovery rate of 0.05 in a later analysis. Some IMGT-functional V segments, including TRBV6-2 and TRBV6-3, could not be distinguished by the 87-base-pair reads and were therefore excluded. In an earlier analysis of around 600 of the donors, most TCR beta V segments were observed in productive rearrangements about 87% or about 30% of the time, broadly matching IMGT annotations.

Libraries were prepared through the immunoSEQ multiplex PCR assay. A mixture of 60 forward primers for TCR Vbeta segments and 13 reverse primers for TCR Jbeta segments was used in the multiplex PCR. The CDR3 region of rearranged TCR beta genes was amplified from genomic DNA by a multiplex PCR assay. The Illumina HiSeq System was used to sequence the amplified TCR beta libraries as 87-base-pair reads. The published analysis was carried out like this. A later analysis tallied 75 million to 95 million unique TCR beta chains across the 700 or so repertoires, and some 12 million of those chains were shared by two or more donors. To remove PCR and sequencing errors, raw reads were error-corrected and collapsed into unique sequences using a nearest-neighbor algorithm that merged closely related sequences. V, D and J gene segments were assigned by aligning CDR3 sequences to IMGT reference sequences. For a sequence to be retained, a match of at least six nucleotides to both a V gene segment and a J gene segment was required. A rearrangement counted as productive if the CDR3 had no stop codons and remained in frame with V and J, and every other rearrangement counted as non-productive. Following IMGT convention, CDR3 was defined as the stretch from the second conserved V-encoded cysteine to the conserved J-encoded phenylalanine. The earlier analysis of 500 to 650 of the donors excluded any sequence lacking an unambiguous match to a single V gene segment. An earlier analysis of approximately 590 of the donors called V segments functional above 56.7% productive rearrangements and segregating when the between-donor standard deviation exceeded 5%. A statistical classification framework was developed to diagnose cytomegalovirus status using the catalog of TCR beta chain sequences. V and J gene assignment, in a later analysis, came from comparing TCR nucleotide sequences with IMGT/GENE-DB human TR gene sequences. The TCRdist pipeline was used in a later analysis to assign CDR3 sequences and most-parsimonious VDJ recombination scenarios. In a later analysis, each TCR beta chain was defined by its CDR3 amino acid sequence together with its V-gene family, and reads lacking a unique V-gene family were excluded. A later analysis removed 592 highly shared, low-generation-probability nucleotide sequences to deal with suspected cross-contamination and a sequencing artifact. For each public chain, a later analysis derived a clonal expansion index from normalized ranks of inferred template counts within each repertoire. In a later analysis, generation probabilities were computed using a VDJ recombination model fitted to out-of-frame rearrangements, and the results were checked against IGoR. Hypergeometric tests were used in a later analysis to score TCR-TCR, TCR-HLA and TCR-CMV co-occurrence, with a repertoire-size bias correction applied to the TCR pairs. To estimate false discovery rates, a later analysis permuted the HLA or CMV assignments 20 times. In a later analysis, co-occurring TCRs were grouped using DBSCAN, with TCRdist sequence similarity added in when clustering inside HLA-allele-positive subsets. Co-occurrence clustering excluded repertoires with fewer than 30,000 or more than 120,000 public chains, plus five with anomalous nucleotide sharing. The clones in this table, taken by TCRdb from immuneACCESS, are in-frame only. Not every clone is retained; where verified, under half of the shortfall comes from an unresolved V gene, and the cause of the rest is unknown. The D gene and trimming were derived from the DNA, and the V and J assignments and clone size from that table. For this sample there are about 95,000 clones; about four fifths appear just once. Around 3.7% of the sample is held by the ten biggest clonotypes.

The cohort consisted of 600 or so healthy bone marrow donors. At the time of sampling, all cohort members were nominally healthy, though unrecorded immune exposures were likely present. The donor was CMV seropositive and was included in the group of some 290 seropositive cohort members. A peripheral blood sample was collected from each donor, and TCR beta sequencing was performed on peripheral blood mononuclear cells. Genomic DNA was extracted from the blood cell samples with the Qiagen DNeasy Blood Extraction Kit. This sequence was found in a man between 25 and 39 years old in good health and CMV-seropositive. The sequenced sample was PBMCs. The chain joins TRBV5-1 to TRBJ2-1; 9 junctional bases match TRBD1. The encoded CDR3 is CASSPRDRERNEQFF. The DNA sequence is TGCGCCAGCAGCCCCCGGGACAGGGAACGCAATGAGCAGTTCTTC.